The T cell receptor beta chain under discussion was sequenced for a study of glioma-infiltrating T cells after dendritic cell vaccination. Indicated time point: after dendritic cell vaccination, including at tumor progression/relapse. Here immunoSEQ multiplex PCR was the method, and the copy in TCRdb shows in-frame clones only, minus some. The sample has 90,000 to 140,000 clones, almost 90% seen once. Per germline, CDR1 SGHRS and CDR2 YFSETQ. The CDR3 runs 14 residues. Trimming shortened V by 1 base and J by 4 bases, and 11 bases separated the two germline ends. The sample was blood, taken after dendritic cell vaccination. This clonotype was sampled from a human donor with glioblastoma. This chain joins TRBV5-1 and TRBJ1-1, with a tentative D call TRBD1 (5 bases). Here the CDR3 reads CASSLMRGGTEAFF. CDR3 bases: TGCGCCAGCAGCTTGATGAGGGGAGGCACTGAAGCTTTCTTT.